This TCR beta chain came from a study of blood T cell repertoires in COVID-19. Background on the study: PBMCs, B-cell-depleted T cells, or T cells were the source of the cDNA or gDNA that made up the material.

Per the study methods: From reference gene primer amplification, estimates of nucleated cell counts were derived. TCRdb's table, derived via immunoSEQ multiplex PCR, lists solely in-frame clones and lacks some. The V and J calls and clone size were taken over from that table, and D and trimming were inferred from the DNA. The sample yields under 250,000 clones, roughly 83% seen once. The sample holds a few counts of this clone. This CDR3 has 13 amino acids. The V and J ends lost 11 bases and 6 bases, in that order; junction bases with no gene match: 8. Germline values: CDR1 MNHEY, CDR2 SVGAGI. The sequence was obtained from a woman aged 65 to 85 with active or convalescent COVID-19. Sequenced material: peripheral blood. The rearrangement links TRBV6-5 to TRBJ2-7; 12 nucleotides align to TRBD2. CDR3 in amino acids: CAGRLAGEGEQYF. In nucleotides, the CDR3 is TGTGCCGGTAGACTAGCGGGAGAGGGCGAGCAGTACTTC.